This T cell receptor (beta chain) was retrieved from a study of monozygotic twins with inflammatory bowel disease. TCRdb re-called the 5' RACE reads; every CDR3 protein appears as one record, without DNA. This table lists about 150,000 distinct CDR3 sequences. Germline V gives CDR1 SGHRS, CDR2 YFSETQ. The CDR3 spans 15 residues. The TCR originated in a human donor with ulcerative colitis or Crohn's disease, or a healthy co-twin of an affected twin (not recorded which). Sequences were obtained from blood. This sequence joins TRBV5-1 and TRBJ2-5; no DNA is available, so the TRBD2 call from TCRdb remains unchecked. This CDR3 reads CASSPLWSGSLTQYF.